This T cell receptor beta chain was observed in a study of cytomegalovirus exposure and HLA in healthy donors. Whole-study findings and limits: Data from an earlier analysis indicated that most TCR beta V segments were productive either about 87% or about 30% of the time. The availability of immune exposure information extended only to CMV serostatus. Clonal expansion, a later analysis showed, was greater in HLA-associated TCR beta chains than in equally common others. Another analysis was done later, and it associated over 15,000 TCR beta sequences with HLA alleles at 0.05 false discovery rate.

V was trimmed by 0 bases and J by 5 bases, leaving 13 bases between them. The CDR3 is made up of 15 amino acids. Germline-derived CDR1 and CDR2 are SGHRS and YFSETQ. The PCR had 60 Vbeta and 13 Jbeta primers. Sequencing used immunoSEQ multiplex PCR; TCRdb keeps in-frame clones, though not all of them. This sample carries 150,000 to 200,000 clones, around three quarters of them seen once, and the ten largest clones take less than 2%. Note on this clone: Its antigen is undetermined.

The sequencing input was PBMCs. The chain combines TRBV5-1 with TRBJ2-3; weak D call: TRBD2 (7 bases). This TCR was recovered from a man aged 30-40 years in good health and CMV-seronegative. CDR3 loop: CASSLERGAGDTQYF. DNA of the CDR3: TGCGCCAGCAGCTTGGAACGGGGGGCTGGAGATACGCAGTATTTT.